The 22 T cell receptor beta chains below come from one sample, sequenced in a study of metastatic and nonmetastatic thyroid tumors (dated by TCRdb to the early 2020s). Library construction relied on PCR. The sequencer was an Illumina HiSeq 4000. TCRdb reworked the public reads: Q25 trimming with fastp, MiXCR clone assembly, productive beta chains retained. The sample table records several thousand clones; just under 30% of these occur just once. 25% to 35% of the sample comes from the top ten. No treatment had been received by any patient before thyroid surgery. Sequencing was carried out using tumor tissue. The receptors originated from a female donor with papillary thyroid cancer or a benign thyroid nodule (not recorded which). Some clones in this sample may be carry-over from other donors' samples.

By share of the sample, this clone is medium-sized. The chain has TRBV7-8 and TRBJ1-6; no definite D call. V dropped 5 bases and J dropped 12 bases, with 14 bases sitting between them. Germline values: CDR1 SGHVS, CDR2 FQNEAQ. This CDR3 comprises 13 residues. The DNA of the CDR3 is TGTGCCAGCAGCCTCGAGCGCCCCTTACCCCTCCACTTT. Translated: CASSLERPLPLHF.

The CDR3 reads CASSIDPKGYGYEQYF. CDR3 DNA sequence: TGTGCCAGTAGTATAGATCCCAAGGGCTACGGCTACGAGCAGTACTTC. The rearrangement uses TRBV19 and TRBJ2-7; D unclear. This CDR3 region has 16 residues. Between the trimmed V and J ends, which lost 0 bases and 3 bases, there was a span of 15 bases. Germline V gene data show CDR1 as LNHDA and CDR2 as SQIVND (reference sequence).

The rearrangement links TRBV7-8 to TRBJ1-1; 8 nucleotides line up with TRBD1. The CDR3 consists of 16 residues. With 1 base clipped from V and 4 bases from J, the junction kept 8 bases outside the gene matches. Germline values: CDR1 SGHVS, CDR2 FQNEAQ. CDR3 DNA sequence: TGTGCCAGCAGCTTAGTATGGGGACAGGATGGCACTGAAGCTTTCTTT. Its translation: CASSLVWGQDGTEAFF.

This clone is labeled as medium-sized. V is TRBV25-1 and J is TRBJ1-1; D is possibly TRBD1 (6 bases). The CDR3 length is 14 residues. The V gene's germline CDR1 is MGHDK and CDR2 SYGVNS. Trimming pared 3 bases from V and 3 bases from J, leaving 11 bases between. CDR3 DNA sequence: TGTGCCAGCAGTGAGGGGGCAGAGGACACTGAAGCTTTCTTT. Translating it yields CASSEGAEDTEAFF.

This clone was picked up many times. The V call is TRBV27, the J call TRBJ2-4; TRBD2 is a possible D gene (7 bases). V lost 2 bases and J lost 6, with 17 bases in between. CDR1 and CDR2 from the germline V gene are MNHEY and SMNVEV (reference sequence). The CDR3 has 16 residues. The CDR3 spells CASSLIAGEGGNIQYF. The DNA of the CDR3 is TGTGCCAGCAGTTTAATCGCGGGGGAGGGGGGAAACATTCAGTACTTC.

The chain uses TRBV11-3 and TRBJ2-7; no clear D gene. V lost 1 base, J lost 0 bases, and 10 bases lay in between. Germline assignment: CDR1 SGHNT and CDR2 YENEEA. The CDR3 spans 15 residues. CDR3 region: CASSLGFRSSYEQYF. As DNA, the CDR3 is TGTGCCAGCAGCTTAGGGTTTCGGAGCTCCTACGAGCAGTACTTC.

The DNA of the CDR3 is TGTGCCAGCAGTAAGTTCTGGGACAGCTCCACCATCGCCCATGAGCAGTTCTTC. This encodes CASSKFWDSSTIAHEQFF. V usage is TRBV28 and J usage is TRBJ2-1, with 7 bases aligning to TRBD1. Germline V gene data show CDR1 as MDHEN and CDR2 as SYDVKM. V lost 5 bases and J lost 8; bases outside the gene matches: 21. The CDR3 runs 18 residues.

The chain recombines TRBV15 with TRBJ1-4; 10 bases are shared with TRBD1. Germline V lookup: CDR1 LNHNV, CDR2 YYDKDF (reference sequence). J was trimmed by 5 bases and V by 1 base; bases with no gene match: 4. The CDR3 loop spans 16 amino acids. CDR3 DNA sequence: TGTGCCACCAGCAGAGCCCCGGGACAGGGGAATGAAAAACTGTTTTTT. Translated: CATSRAPGQGNEKLFF.

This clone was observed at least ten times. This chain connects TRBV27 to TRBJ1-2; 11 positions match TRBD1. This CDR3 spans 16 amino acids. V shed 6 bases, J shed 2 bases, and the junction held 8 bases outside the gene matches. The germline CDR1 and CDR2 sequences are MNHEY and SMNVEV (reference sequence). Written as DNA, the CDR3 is TGTGCCAGCAGCAACCGGGACAGGGGGAACAACTATGGCTACACCTTC. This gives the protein CASSNRDRGNNYGYTF.

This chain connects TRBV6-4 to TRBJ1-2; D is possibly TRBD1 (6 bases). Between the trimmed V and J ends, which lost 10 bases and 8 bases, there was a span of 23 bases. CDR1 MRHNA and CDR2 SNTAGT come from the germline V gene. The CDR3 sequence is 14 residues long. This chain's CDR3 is CATIPGQGRTGYTF. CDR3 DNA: TGTGCCACCATCCCGGGACAAGGACGGACGGGCTACACCTTC.

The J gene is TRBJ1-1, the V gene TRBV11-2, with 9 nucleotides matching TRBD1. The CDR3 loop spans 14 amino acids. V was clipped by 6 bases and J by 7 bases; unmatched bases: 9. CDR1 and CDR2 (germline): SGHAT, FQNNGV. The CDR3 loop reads CASSLGTGSNEAFF. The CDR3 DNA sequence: TGTGCCAGCAGTCTGGGGACAGGGTCTAATGAAGCTTTCTTT.

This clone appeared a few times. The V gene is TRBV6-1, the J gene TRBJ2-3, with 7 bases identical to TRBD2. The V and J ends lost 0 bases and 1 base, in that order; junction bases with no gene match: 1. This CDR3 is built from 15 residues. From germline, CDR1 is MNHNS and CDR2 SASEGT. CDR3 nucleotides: TGTGCCAGCAGTGAAGCTGCGGGGGGCACAGATACGCAGTATTTT. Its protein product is CASSEAAGGTDTQYF.

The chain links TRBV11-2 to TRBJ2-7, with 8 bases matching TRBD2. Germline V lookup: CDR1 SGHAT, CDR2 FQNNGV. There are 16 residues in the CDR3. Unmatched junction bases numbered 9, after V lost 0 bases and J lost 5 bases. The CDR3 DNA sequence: TGTGCCAGCAGCTTAGAACGCGGGAGGTTGATAGACGAGCAGTACTTC. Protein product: CASSLERGRLIDEQYF. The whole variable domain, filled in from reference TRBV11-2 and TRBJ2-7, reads EAGVAQSPRYKIIEKRQSVAFWCNPISGHATLYWYQQILGQGPKLLIQFQNNGVVDDSQLPKDRFSAERLKGVDSTLKIQPAKLEDSAVYLCASSLERGRLIDEQYFGPGTRLTVT.

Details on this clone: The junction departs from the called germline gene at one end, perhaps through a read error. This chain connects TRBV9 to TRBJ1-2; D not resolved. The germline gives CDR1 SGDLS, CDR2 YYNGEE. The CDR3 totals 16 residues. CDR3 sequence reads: CASIVDVRGGPPGYTF. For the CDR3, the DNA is TGTGCCAGCATCGTAGACGTGAGAGGAGGGCCCCCTGGCTACACCTTC.

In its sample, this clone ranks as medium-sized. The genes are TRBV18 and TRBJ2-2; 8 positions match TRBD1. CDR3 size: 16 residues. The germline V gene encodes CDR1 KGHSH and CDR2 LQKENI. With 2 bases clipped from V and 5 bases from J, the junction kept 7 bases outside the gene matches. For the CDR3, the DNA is TGTGCCAGCTCACCAACAGTAACAGGGGGTACCGGGGAGCTGTTTTTT. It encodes CASSPTVTGGTGELFF.

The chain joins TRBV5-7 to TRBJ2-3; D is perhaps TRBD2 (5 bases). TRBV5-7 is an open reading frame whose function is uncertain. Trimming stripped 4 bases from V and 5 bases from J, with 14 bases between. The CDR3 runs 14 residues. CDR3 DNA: TGTGCCAGCAGCGTTGGAGGAGCGAGAGATACGCAGTATTTT. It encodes CASSVGGARDTQYF.

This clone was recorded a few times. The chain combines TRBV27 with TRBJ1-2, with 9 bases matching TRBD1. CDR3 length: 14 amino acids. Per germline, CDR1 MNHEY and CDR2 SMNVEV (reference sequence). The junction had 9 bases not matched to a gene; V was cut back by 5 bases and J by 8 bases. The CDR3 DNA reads TGTGCCAGCAGTCAACAGGGGGCGGAGGGGGGCTACACCTTC. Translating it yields CASSQQGAEGGYTF.

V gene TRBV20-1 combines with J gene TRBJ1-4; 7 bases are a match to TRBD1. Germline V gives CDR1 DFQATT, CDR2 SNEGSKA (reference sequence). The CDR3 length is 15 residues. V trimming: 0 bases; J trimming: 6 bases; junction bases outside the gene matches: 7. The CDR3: CSARDLLTGDEKLFF. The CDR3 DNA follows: TGCAGTGCTAGAGATCTTTTAACAGGGGATGAAAAACTGTTTTTT.

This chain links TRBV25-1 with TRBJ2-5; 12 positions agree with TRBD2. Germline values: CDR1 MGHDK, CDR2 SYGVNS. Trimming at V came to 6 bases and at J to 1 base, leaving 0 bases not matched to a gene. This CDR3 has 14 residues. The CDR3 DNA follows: TGTGCCAGCAGACTAGCGGGGGGCCAAGAGACCCAGTACTTC. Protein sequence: CASRLAGGQETQYF. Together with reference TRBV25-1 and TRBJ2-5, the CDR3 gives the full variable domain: EADIYQTPRYLVIGTGKKITLECSQTMGHDKMYWYQQDPGMELHLIHYSYGVNSTEKGDLSSESTVSRIRTEHFPLTLESARPSHTSQYLCASRLAGGQETQYFGPGTRLLVL.

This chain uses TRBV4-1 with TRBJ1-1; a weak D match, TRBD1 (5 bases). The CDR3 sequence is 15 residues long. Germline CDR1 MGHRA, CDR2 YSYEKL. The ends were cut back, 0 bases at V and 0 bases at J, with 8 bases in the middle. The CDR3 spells CASSQDPGMNTEAFF. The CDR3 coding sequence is TGCGCCAGCAGCCAAGATCCAGGGATGAACACTGAAGCTTTCTTT.

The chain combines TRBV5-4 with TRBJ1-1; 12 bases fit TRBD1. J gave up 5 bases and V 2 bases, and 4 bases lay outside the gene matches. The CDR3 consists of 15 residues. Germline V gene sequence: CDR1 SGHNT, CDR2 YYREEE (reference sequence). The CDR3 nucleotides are TGTGCCAGCAGCTTCCGGGACAGGGGGCCAACTGAAGCTTTCTTT. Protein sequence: CASSFRDRGPTEAFF. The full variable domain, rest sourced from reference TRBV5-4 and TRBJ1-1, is ETGVTQSPTHLIKTRGQQVTLRCSSQSGHNTVSWYQQALGQGPQFIFQYYREEENGRGNFPPRFSGLQFPNYSSELNVNALELDDSALYLCASSFRDRGPTEAFFGQGTRLTVV.

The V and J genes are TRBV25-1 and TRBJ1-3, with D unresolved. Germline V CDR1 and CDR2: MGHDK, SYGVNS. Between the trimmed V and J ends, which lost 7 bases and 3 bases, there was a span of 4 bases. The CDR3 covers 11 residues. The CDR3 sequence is CASTLGNTIYF. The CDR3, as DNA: TGTGCCAGCACCCTTGGAAACACCATATATTTT.